This TCR beta chain was sequenced in a study of T-cell memory formation after mild COVID-19. Study-level background: Among the donors, TCR clusters were largely specific to each donor. Study findings and constraints: In second-wave clones peaking day 37, SARS-CoV-2 specificity remained unconfirmed. Day 15 to 85 contracting clones showed balanced CD4/CD8; later expanders leaned CD4+.

The V end was cut by 5 bases, the J end by 2 bases, with 12 bases between. CDR1 and CDR2 from the germline V gene are SGHTA and FQGNSA. The length of the CDR3 is 14 residues. Note on this clonotype: Its target is unknown.

cDNA libraries for TCR alpha and TCR beta, carrying sample barcodes and UMIs, came from 5'RACE with constant-segment primers. TCRdb called the 5' RACE reads again in MiXCR, with one record for every CDR3 protein. Of fewer than 700,000 distinct CDR3 sequences in the sample, around 17% were seen once. V is TRBV7-2 and J is TRBJ1-2, with a weak D call TRBD1 (6 bases). Input material: PBMCs or a T cell subset sorted from them (not recorded which). This clonotype originated in an adult woman who had mild COVID-19 (a few samples of this study predate the infection). Cell type and time point are not known. The CDR3 nucleotides read TGTGCCAGCAGCCCCCGGACAGAAAACTATGGCTACACCTTC. Its translation: CASSPRTENYGYTF.